This entry concerns a single T cell receptor (beta chain). No antigen is known for it. The sample is drawn from a study of T cell responses to AZD1222 COVID-19 vaccine. The assay was immunoSEQ multiplex PCR, and TCRdb's table has in-frame clones only and misses some. The data contain around 110,000 clones, roughly 92% of them singletons. General study findings and limits: Baseline seropositives among AZD1222 recipients totaled only five or six. Sampling that yielded the repertoires occurred only after the peak T cell response. Clonal diversity was possibly underestimated, and white British individuals and females predominated among donors.

The CDR3 spans 15 residues. Germline V gene data show CDR1 as SGHNT and CDR2 as YYREEE (reference sequence). Germline trimming cut 0 bases from V and 3 bases from J; bases unmatched to any gene: 2. The V gene is TRBV5-4, the J gene TRBJ2-3; 9 bases are shared with TRBD2. This sequence was found in an adult in good health. The sequences come from peripheral blood, collected on day 0 of AZD1222 vaccination. CDR3 amino acids: CASSLVLAGTDTQYF. CDR3 coding DNA: TGTGCCAGCAGCTTGGTTCTAGCGGGGACAGATACGCAGTATTTT.